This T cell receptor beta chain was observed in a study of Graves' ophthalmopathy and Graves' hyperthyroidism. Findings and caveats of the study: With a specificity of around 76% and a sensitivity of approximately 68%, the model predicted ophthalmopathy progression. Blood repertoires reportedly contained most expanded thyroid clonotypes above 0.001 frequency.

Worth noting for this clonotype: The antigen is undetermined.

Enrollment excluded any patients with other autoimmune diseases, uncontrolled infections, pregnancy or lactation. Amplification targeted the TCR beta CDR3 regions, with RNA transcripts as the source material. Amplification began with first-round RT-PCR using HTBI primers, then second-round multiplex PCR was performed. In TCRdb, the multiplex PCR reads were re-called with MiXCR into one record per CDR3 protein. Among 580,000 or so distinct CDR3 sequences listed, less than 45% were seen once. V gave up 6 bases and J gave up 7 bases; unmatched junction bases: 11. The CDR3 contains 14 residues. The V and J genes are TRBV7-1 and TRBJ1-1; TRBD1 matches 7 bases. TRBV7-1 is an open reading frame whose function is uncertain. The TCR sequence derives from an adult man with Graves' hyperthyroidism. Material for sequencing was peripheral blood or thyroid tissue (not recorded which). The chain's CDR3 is CASSLQGTAYEAFF. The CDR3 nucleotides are TGTGCCAGCAGTCTACAGGGGACAGCCTATGAAGCTTTCTTT.